Detailed here is one T cell receptor beta chain. Other DNA sequences from this sample encode an identical CDR3 as well. Residents of around 24 US areas, aged about 18 to 89 years, made up the participants. Self-reported history from a screening survey and questionnaire set each donor's cohort. Resolution of symptoms, clearance, or two negative PCRs was present in recovered Cohort 3 donors. Clones were sequenced by immunoSEQ multiplex PCR, and TCRdb holds only the in-frame ones, with some missing. The repertoire has 140,000 to 150,000 clones, over 65% of them found once; the top ten carry approximately 6%. V was shortened by 0 bases and J by 6 bases, with 6 bases between the two germline ends. Per germline, CDR1 LGHDT and CDR2 YNNKEL (reference sequence). This CDR3 is 12 amino acids long. The data were obtained in a study of blood T cell repertoires in COVID-19.

The source of this sequence is a woman aged 50 to 60 who had recovered from COVID-19. V gene TRBV3-1 (or the pseudogene TRBV3-2) combines with J gene TRBJ2-7; D gene ambiguous. The sample comprised PBMCs or T cells enriched from blood (not recorded which). The CDR3 DNA sequence: TGTGCCAGCAGCCAAGATCTACGCGAGCAGTACTTC. This translates into CASSQDLREQYF.